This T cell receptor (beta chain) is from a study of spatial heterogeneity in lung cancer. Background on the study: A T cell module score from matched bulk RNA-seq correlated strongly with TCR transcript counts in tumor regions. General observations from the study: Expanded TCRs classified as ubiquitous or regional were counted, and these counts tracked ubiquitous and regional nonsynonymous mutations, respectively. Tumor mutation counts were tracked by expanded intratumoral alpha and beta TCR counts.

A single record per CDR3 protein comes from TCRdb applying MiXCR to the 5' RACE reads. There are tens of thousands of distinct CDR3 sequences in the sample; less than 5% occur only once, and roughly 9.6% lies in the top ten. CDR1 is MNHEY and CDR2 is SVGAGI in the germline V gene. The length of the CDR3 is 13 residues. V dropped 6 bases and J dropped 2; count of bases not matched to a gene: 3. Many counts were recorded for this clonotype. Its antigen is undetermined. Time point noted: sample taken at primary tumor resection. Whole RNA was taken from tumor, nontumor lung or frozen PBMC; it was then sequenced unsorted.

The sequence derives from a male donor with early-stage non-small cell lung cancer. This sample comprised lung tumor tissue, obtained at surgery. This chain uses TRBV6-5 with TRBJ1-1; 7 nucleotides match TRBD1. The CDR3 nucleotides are TGTGCCAGCAGCTACAGGGGTAACACTGAAGCTTTCTTT. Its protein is CASSYRGNTEAFF.